This T cell receptor (beta chain) was observed in a study of graft-versus-host responses after intestinal transplantation (dated by TCRdb to 2020 to 2022). Concerning the study at large: The transplants that recipients received were multivisceral, liver-intestinal, or isolated intestinal. Instead of going to the commercial service, samples from a few later patients were sequenced in-house on an Illumina MiSeq and processed with MiXCR. Graft-versus-host and host-versus-graft alloreactive T cell clones were tracked in the graft, circulation and bone marrow after intestinal transplantation using bulk TCR-beta CDR3 sequencing. Every recipient was given anti-thymocyte globulin induction, followed by approximately three years of maintenance tacrolimus and steroids. Of the 20 to 25 intestinal transplant recipients enrolled in the cohort, one of whom was a retransplant, a few patients without pretransplant specimens were excluded. To identify alloreactive clones, pre-transplant mixed lymphocyte reaction products were sequenced and compared with unstimulated pre-transplant donor and recipient T cells. Donor T cell macrochimerism was defined as a peak of at least 4% donor T cells among recipient peripheral blood mononuclear cells.

On this clone: The specificity of this receptor is unknown. There are no base qualities to consult, and no much larger clone falls within one base.

CDR1 and CDR2 were assigned from the germline V gene (reference sequence) as SEHNR and FQNEAQ. The CDR3 sequence holds 18 residues, the cysteine and phenylalanine included. CDR3 DNA only is kept here, 54 bases in frame from base 1. V is cut back by 2 bases and J by 3 bases, with 16 bases in the junction unmatched. Results the study describes overall, beyond this receptor: The relatively low number and heterogeneity of intestinal transplant patients limited the conclusions. GvH clones turned up in recipient bone marrow, with some appearing earlier in ileal mucosa or blood, a pattern consistent with an intestinal mucosal origin. In the allografts of patients with donor T cell macrochimerism, GvH to HvG T cell clonal ratios were high. Peak levels of circulating GvH clones were associated with declines in HvG clones early after transplant.

The method behind the library was the immunoSEQ multiplex PCR assay. Adaptive Biotechnologies carried out high-throughput TCR-beta CDR3 sequencing of genomic DNA for most patients. Per the original workflow: Adaptive's ImmunoSEQ software was the source of the TCR sequencing data for fewer than 20 patients, while three other patients were processed with MiXCR and VDJtools. CDR3 nucleotide sequences shared by donor and recipient were removed because the origin of these sequences could not be assigned. To be classed as alloreactive, a clone needed at least 2-fold expansion over unstimulated cells and a minimum CFSE-low frequency of 0.002% (template counts) or 0.001% (read counts). Mappable clones were those detected in sequenced pre-transplant spleen, lymph node, or MLR CFSE-low populations of the donor or recipient. Cumulative frequency of alloreactive clones was calculated as a percentage of all sequences weighted by copy number. This immuneACCESS table, as held by TCRdb, lists in-frame sequences with V and J called but not all clones. Of the missing ones, under half trace to an unresolved V gene in checked studies; the others have no known cause. V, J and clone size derive from that table, while D and trimming were established from the DNA sequence. This sample comprises some 15,000 clones, approximately 61% of them detected only once. The ten biggest clones cover 9% of the sample.

Intraepithelial and lamina propria lymphocytes were isolated from graft specimens using dithiothreitol, EDTA incubations and collagenase D digestion. Serial intestinal graft biopsy specimens collected up to 600 days after transplant underwent bulk TCR-beta sequencing. This receptor chain uses TRBV7-9 and TRBJ2-7, and 7 bases in between align with TRBD1. This receptor was taken from a human patient who received an intestinal transplant, so some T cells may come from the graft donor. The source material was ileum tissue, sampled around 94 weeks after intestinal transplantation. The CDR3 sequence is CASSLHLGDGTAFYEQYF. The DNA sequence is TGTGCCAGCAGCTTACACCTAGGGGATGGGACAGCCTTCTACGAGCAGTACTTC.